This T cell receptor (beta chain) came from a study of blood T cell repertoires in COVID-19. Study-level background: COVID-19 samples, acute and convalescent, were from the United States, Italy and Spain. In each case, the material was cDNA or gDNA derived from T cells, B-cell-depleted T cells, or PBMCs.

CDR1 is SGDLS, CDR2 YYNGEE, per germline. The V gene lost 3 bases and the J gene lost 4 bases, with 11 bases spanning the gap. CDR3 size: 13 residues. Authors' analysis steps: Amplification from reference gene primers served as the basis for estimated nucleated cell counts. The protocol was immunoSEQ multiplex PCR, while the TCRdb copy is restricted to in-frame clones and leaves out a portion. V and J calls and clone size are given by that table; D and trimming were obtained from the DNA. The sample lists 95,000 to 150,000 clones; approximately 85% were seen once. Input material: peripheral blood. This rearrangement joins TRBV9 to TRBJ2-7; the D gene is possibly TRBD1 (5 bases). The source is an elderly woman with acute or convalescent COVID-19. In nucleotides, the CDR3 is TGTGCCAGCAGCGGTATAACAGGTTACGAGCAGTACTTC. Residues: CASSGITGYEQYF.